This section outlines one T cell receptor (beta chain) sequence together with its context. Its cognate antigen is unknown. CDR1 SGHTA and CDR2 FQGNSA come from the germline V gene. CDR3 length: 16 residues. V lost 5 bases and J lost 3; bases outside the gene matches: 13. Alongside a J-beta primer mix, a sample-barcoded 5' primer served in a second PCR lasting about 7 to 12 cycles. In TCRdb, the 5' RACE reads were re-called with MiXCR into one record per CDR3 protein. This sample carries hundreds of thousands of distinct CDR3 sequences, roughly 60% of them seen once, and the ten largest clones take around 20%. The sample originates from a study of blood T cells in healthy people across ages. General observations from the study: Age showed a roughly linear inverse relationship with TCR beta diversity per million T cells. CMV status of donors was unknown, possibly confounding expanded clonotype changes. Naive T cell percentage strongly correlated with TCR beta diversity.

The study drew donors from healthy Caucasian individuals in Russia aged about 6 to 95. Specimen: blood. This receptor was taken from a man aged 25 to 40 in good health. V is TRBV7-2 and J is TRBJ2-7, with 7 bases fitting TRBD1. CDR3 residues: CASSARRDSFNYEQYF. CDR3 nucleotides: TGTGCCAGCAGCGCCCGCCGGGACAGCTTTAACTACGAGCAGTACTTC.